There are a few counts of the clone carrying this T cell receptor (beta chain). Buffy coats from healthy blood donors served as controls. V shed 4 bases and J shed 14 bases, with 21 bases lying between them. The CDR3 sequence is 14 residues long. Germline lookup yields CDR1 SGHRS and CDR2 YFSETQ. The data were taken from a study of STAT5B mutations in CD4+ large granular lymphocyte leukemia. Repertoires were generated with immunoSEQ multiplex PCR, while TCRdb's copy carries only in-frame clones and drops some. In the table there are about 34,000 clones, roughly 70% of which are singletons. This chain uses TRBV5-1 with TRBJ1-4; D is perhaps TRBD1 (5 bases). This clonotype was sampled from a human donor in good health. The material sequenced was CD4+ T cells from blood buffy coats. Here the CDR3 DNA reads TGCGCCAGCAGCACCTCGCCCAGCGACAGATTGCTGTTTTTT. Amino acids: CASSTSPSDRLLFF.